This entry features one T cell receptor (beta chain) sequence. As yet, its antigen is unknown. This specimen comes from a study of cytomegalovirus exposure and HLA in healthy donors. Study-wide results and caveats: Rare TCR sequences dominated, though some public TCRs recurred in many donors. Subsequent analysis showed first-cohort TCR clusters tending to co-occur in 120 validation repertoires. The CMV antigen specificity of a few CMV-associated chains was confirmed through in vitro analysis.

This CDR3 is built from 14 residues. Germline V gives CDR1 SNHLY, CDR2 FYNNEI. The V end lost 5 bases, the J end lost 2 bases, and 12 bases lay between the germline ends. Clones were read by immunoSEQ multiplex PCR, and TCRdb kept only the in-frame ones, dropping some. The sample yields 260,000 or so clones, 90% seen once. Separation from the approximately 720-subject first cohort characterized the 120-subject validation cohort, to which the donors belonged. The sample taken for sequencing was PBMCs. The V gene is TRBV2, the J gene TRBJ2-5; tentatively, D is TRBD1 (8 bases). The TCR originated in a woman aged 25 to 39 in good health and CMV-seronegative. As DNA, the CDR3 is TGTGCCAGCAGTTTACAGGGGGGGCAAGAGACCCAGTACTTC. Encoded protein: CASSLQGGQETQYF.